Listed below are T cell receptor beta chains from one sample, sequenced in a study of shared clonotypes between healthy human individuals. The table came from immunoSEQ multiplex PCR; TCRdb's copy has only in-frame clones and leaves some out. The sample includes nearly 500,000 clones, about 79% seen only once; the top ten take 10% to 15%. Material: PBMCs. Source of these receptors: a woman aged 40-49 years in good health. Some clones in this sample may be carry-over from other donors' samples. CDR3s include the opening cysteine and the closing phenylalanine or tryptophan. D genes are given only for firm matches. A row's size may be missing; if present it is once, few, many or a size class.

d_gene,len,v_gene,abundance,j_gene,CDR3aa,CDR3nt
TRBD2,15,TRBV9,.,TRBJ2-2,CASSVTGGATGELFF,TGTGCCAGCAGCGTAACGGGAGGGGCGACCGGGGAGCTGTTTTTT
.,17,TRBV5-1,.,TRBJ2-3,CASSLAIGADSTDTQYF,TGCGCCAGCAGCTTGGCGATAGGGGCAGACAGCACAGATACGCAGTATTTT
.,14,TRBV5-1,.,TRBJ1-4,CASSEQGGEEKLFF,TGCGCCAGCAGCGAACAGGGCGGGGAGGAAAAACTGTTTTTT
TRBD1,14,TRBV29-1,.,TRBJ2-1,CSVGDRARYNEQFF,TGCAGCGTTGGCGACAGGGCCCGCTACAATGAGCAGTTCTTC
.,13,TRBV6-1,.,TRBJ1-5,CASSDRVNQSQHF,TGTGCCAGCAGTGACAGGGTTAATCAGTCCCAGCATTTT
TRBD2,15,TRBV7-8,few,TRBJ2-1,CASSLGTSGINEQFF,TGTGCCAGCAGCTTAGGGACTAGCGGGATCAATGAGCAGTTCTTC
TRBD1,14,TRBV5-1,.,TRBJ1-5,CASSLGQANQPQHF,TGCGCCAGCAGCCTCGGACAGGCCAATCAGCCCCAGCATTTT
.,13,TRBV15,.,TRBJ2-7,CATSRVYRTEQYF,TGTGCCACCAGCAGAGTGTACAGAACCGAGCAGTACTTC
.,15,TRBV9,.,TRBJ1-1,CASSTRVGSNTEAFF,TGTGCCAGCAGCACCAGGGTAGGGTCGAACACTGAAGCTTTCTTT
TRBD2,16,TRBV27,once,TRBJ2-5,CASKSETSGAREAQYF,TGTGCCAGCAAAAGTGAGACTAGCGGGGCCCGGGAGGCCCAGTACTTC
.,14,TRBV2,.,TRBJ2-3,CASTARGYTDTQYF,TGTGCCAGCACCGCCCGGGGATACACAGATACGCAGTATTTT
TRBD2,20,TRBV7-3,.,TRBJ2-5,CASSGGHQTSGRAHIRIQYF,TGTGCCAGCAGTGGGGGACACCAGACTAGCGGGAGGGCCCACATAAGGATCCAGTACTTC
.,15,TRBV14,few,TRBJ2-5,CASSPWGSLQETQYF,TGTGCCAGCAGCCCCTGGGGAAGCCTACAAGAGACCCAGTACTTC
.,14,TRBV5-4,.,TRBJ2-1,CASSLRETYNEQFF,TGTGCCAGCAGCCTCCGGGAGACCTACAATGAGCAGTTCTTC